The 2 T cell receptor beta chains given below trace back to one sample, sequenced in a study of OX40 agonist ivuxolimab in advanced cancers. The assay was immunoSEQ multiplex PCR, and TCRdb's table has in-frame clones only and misses some. This table has around 70,000 clones, roughly four fifths appearing once. The material was CD4+ or CD8+ T cells sorted from blood, obtained in a trial of the OX40 agonist ivuxolimab. The receptors shown here come from an adult with an advanced solid tumor such as melanoma, head and neck, liver or kidney cancer.

The rearrangement uses TRBV20-1 and TRBJ2-5; unclear D gene. With 7 bases removed from V and 5 bases from J, the gap between germline ends came to 11 bases. This CDR3 has 11 amino acids. CDR1 and CDR2 (germline): DFQATT, SNEGSKA (reference sequence). CDR3 sequence reads: CSGVFGETQYF. The DNA for the CDR3 is TGCAGTGGGGTATTCGGGGAGACCCAGTACTTC.

The chain carries TRBV6-5 and TRBJ1-1; D gene uncertain. Trimming stripped 5 bases from V and 5 bases from J, with 12 bases between. Per germline, CDR1 MNHEY and CDR2 SVGAGI. This CDR3 contains 13 residues. CDR3 protein: CASSRSRLTEAFF. The CDR3 bases are TGTGCCAGCAGTCGAAGCCGGCTGACTGAAGCTTTCTTT.